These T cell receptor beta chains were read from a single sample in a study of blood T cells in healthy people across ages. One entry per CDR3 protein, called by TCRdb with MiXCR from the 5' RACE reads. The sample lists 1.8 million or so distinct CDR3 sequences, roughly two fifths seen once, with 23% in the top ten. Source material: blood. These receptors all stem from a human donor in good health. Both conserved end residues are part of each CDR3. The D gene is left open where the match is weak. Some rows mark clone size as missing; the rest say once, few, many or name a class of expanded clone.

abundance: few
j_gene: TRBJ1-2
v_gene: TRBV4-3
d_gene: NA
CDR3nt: TGCGCCAGCAGCCAAGACACCTCGACAGGCTATGGCTACACCTTC
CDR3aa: CASSQDTSTGYGYTF

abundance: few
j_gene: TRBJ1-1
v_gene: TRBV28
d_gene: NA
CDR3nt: TGTGCCAGTGCCCTCTCGGACACTGAAGCTTTCTTT
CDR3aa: CASALSDTEAFF

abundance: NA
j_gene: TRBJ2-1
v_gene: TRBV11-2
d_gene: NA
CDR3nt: TGTGCCAGCAGCTTAGTTACGGGGTTGTTGGCCAGCTCCTACAATGAGCAGTTCTTC
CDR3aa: CASSLVTGLLASSYNEQFF

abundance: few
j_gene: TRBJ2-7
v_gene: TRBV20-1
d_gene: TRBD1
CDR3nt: TGCAGTGCTAGAGACCCGGGACAGGGGAACTACGAGCAGTACTTC
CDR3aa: CSARDPGQGNYEQYF

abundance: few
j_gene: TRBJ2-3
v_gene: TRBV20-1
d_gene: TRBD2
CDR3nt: TGCAGTGCTAGAGATCGGACTAGCGGGGGAAGCACAGATACGCAGTATTTT
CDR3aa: CSARDRTSGGSTDTQYF

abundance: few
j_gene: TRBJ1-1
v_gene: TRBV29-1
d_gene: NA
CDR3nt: TGCAGCGTTGCGGAAGGGGGGAACACTGAAGCTTTCTTT
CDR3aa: CSVAEGGNTEAFF

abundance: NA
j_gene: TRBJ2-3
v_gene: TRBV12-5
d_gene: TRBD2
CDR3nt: TGTGCTAGTGGTTTGGCCCTGACTAGCGGGGGGGCGGATACGCAGTATTTT
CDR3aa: CASGLALTSGGADTQYF

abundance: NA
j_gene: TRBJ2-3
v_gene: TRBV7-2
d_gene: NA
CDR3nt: TGTGCCAGCAGAATCACGGGGGGCCTCCTAGGCACAGATACGCAGTATTTT
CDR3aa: CASRITGGLLGTDTQYF

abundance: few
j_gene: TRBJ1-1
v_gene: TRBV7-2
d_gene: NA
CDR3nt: TGTGCCAGCAGTACCCCGAATCAGAACACTGAAGCTTTCTTT
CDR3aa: CASSTPNQNTEAFF

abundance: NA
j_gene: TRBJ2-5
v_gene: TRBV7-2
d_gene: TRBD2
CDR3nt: TGTGCCAGCAGCTGGGGACTAGGGGGGACCCAGTACTTC
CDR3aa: CASSWGLGGTQYF

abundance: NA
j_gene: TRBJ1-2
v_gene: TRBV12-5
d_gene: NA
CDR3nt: TGTGCTAGTGGGATGATTCTGCCCGGCTACACCTTC
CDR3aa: CASGMILPGYTF

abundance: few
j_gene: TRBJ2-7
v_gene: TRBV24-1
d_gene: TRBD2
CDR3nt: TGTGCCACCTCAAATGGACTAGCGGGGATTTACGAGCAGTACTTC
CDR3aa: CATSNGLAGIYEQYF

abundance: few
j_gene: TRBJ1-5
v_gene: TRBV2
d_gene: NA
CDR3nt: TGTGCCAGCAGTGAAAGGATAAATAGCAATCAGCCCCAGCATTTT
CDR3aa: CASSERINSNQPQHF

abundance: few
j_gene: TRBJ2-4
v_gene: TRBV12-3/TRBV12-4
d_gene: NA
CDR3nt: TGTGCCAGCAGTGGGGGTGTAGCCAAAAACATTCAGTACTTC
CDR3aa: CASSGGVAKNIQYF

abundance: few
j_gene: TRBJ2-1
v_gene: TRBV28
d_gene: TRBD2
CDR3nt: TGTGCCAGCAATAGTGGCGGGGGGGCCTCCACCTACAATGAGCAGTTCTTC
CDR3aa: CASNSGGGASTYNEQFF

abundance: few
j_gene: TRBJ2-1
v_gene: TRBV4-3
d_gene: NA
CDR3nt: TGCGCCAGCAGCCTGATACAGGGTGACAATGAGCAGTTCTTC
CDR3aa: CASSLIQGDNEQFF

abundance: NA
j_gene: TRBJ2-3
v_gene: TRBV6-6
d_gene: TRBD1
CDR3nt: TGTGCCAGCAGCCGGGACAGGACAGCAGATACGCAGTATTTT
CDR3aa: CASSRDRTADTQYF

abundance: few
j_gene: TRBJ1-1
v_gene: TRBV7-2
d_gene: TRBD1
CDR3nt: TGTGCCAGCAGCTCGACAGGGTTAGGGAACACTGAAGCTTTCTTT
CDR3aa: CASSSTGLGNTEAFF

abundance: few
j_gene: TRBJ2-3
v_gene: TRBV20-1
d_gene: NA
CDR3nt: TGCAGTGCTAGAGATCGGCGCGCGGGTTTCACAGATACGCAGTATTTT
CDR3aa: CSARDRRAGFTDTQYF

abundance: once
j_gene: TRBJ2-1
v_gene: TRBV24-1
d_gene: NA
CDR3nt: TGTGCCACCAGTGATGCCCCCAGAGCGGGCATCCAAGAGACCCAGTTCTTC
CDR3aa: CATSDAPRAGIQETQFF

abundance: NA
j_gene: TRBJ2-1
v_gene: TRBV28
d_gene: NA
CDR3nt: TGTGCCAGCATGGGCAGGAGATCCTACGAGCAGTTCTTC
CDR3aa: CASMGRRSYEQFF

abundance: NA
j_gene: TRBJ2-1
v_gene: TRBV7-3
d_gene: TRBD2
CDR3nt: TGTGCCAGCAGCTCAATCTCTAGCGGGGGGTACAATGAGCAGTTCTTC
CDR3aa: CASSSISSGGYNEQFF

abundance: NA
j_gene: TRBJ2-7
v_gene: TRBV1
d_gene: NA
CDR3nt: TGCACCAAAGGCGGGGAGCGCCAGTACTTC
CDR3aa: CTKGGERQYF

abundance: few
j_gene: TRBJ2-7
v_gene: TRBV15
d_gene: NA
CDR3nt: TGTGCCACCAGCAGAGATATAGGAATCTACGAGCAGTACTTC
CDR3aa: CATSRDIGIYEQYF

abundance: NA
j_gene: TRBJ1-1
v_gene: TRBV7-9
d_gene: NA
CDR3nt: TGTGCCAGCAGCTTAGTTTACAGCATGAACACTGAAGCTTTCTTT
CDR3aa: CASSLVYSMNTEAFF

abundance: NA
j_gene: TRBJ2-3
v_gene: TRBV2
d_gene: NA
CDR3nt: TGTGCCAGCACCCACTCCACAGTGGGGAGCACAGATACGCAGTATTTT
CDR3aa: CASTHSTVGSTDTQYF

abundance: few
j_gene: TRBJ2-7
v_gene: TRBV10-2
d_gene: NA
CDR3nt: TGCGCCAGCAGTGAGTCTTATTGGAGGGAACAGCCCTACGAGCAGTACTTC
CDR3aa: CASSESYWREQPYEQYF

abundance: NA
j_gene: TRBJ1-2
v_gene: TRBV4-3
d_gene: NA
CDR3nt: TGCGCCAGCAGCCATAGGGGGGGCTATGGCTACACCTTC
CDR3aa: CASSHRGGYGYTF

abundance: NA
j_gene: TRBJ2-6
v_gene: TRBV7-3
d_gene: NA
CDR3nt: TGTGCCAGCAGCCGGATGGGGGCTGGGGCCAACGTCCTGACTTTC
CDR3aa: CASSRMGAGANVLTF

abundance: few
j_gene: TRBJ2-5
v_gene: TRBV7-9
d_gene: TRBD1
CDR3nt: TGTGCCAGCAGCCACGGGACAGCCTGGGGGGAGACCCAGTACTTC
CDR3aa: CASSHGTAWGETQYF

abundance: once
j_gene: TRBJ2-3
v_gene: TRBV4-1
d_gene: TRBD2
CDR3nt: TGCGCCAGCAGCCGTCCCACTAGCGGGGGAGGGACAGATACGCAGTATTTT
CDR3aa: CASSRPTSGGGTDTQYF

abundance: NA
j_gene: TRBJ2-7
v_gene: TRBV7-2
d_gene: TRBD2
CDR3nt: TGTGCCAGCAGCCGAACGCGGGGGGTACACGAGCAGTACTTC
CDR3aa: CASSRTRGVHEQYF

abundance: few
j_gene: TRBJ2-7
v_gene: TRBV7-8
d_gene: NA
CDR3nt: TGTGCCAGCAGCTACCCGCAGGGAGACCCCTACGAGCAGTACTTC
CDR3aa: CASSYPQGDPYEQYF

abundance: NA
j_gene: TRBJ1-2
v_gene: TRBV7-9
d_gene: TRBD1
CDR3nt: TGTGCCAGCAGCTTTACAGGGGGCTCCTATGGCTGCACCTTC
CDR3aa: CASSFTGGSYGCTF

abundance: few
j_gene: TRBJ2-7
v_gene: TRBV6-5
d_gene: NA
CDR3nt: TGTGCCAGCAGTTACTCAGCGATCCGGTCCTACGAGCAGTACTTC
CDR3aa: CASSYSAIRSYEQYF

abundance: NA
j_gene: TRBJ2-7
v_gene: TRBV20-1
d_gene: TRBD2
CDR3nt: TGCAGTGCTAACCCCACGGGACTACTAACTGGCGAGCAGTACTTC
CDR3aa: CSANPTGLLTGEQYF

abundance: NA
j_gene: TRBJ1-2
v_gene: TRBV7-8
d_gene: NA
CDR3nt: TGTGCCAGCAGCTCTGGGCCAGTCGATGGCTACACCTTC
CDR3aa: CASSSGPVDGYTF

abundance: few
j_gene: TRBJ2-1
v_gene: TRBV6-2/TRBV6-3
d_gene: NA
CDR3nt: TGTGCCAGCAGTTATAACGGGGCGTATGAGCAGTTCTTC
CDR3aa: CASSYNGAYEQFF

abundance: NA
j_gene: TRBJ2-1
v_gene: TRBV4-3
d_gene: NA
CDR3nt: TGCGCCAGCAGCCAAGGGCCCCCTGCGGCGGGGGCCTCCTACAATGAGCAGTTCTTC
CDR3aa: CASSQGPPAAGASYNEQFF

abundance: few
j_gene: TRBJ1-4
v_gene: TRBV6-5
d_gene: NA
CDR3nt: TGTGCCAGCAGTTACGCATCCGGGACGAAACTGTTTTTT
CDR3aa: CASSYASGTKLFF

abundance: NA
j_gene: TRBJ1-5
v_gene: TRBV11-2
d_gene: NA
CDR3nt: TGTGCCAGCAGCTTAAATGGGGCAGGGGAGCCCCAGCATTTT
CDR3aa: CASSLNGAGEPQHF

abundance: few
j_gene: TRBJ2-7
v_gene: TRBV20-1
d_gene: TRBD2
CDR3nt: TGCAGTGCTCAGGGGCTAGCGGGGGGGCTATCCGAGCAGTACTTC
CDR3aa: CSAQGLAGGLSEQYF

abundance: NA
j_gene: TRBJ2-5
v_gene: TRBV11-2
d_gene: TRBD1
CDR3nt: TGTGCCAGCAGGCGGACAGGGGGCGGAGAGACCCAGTACTTC
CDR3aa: CASRRTGGGETQYF

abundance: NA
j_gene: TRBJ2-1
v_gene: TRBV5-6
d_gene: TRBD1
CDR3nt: TGTGCCAGCAGCTCGGGACAGAAAAGGTACAATGAGCAGTTCTTC
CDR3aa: CASSSGQKRYNEQFF

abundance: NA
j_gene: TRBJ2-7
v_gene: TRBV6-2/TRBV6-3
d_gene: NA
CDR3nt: TGTGCCAGCGTTTTCGGAGGGATGAGGGCCTACGAGCAGTACTTC
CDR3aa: CASVFGGMRAYEQYF

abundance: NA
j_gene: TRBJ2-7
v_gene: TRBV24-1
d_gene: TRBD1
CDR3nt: TGTGCCACCAGTGATCTCGAGACAGGGAGCGAGCAGTACTTC
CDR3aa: CATSDLETGSEQYF

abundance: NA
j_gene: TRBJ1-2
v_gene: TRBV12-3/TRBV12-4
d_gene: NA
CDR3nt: TGTGCCAGCAGTTTCGGCGGGTCTCCCTCCTATGGCTACACCTTC
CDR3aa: CASSFGGSPSYGYTF

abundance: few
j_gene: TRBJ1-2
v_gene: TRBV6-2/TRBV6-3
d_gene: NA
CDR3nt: TGTGCCAGCAGCTCTCTCCGGGAAAACTATGGCTACACCTTC
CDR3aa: CASSSLRENYGYTF

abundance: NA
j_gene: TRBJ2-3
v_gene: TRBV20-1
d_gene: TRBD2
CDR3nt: TGCAGTGCTAGAGTTCCAGCGGGGGTGAGCCTTAGCACAGATACGCAGTATTTT
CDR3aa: CSARVPAGVSLSTDTQYF

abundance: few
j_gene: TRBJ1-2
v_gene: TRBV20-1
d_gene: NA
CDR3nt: TGCAGTGCTTCCCACGGTTGGGTGGAAGGCTACACCTTC
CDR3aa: CSASHGWVEGYTF

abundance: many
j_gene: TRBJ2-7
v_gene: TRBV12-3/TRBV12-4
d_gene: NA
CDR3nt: TGTGCCAGCAGTTTTGGCAACGAGCAGTACTTC
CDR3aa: CASSFGNEQYF

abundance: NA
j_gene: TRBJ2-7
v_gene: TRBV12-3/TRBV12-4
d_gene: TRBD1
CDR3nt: TGTGCCAGCAGCCGGGGCGGACAGGGGACATACGAGCAGTACTTC
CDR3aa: CASSRGGQGTYEQYF

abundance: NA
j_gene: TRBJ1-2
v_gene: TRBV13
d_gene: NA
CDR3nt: TGTGCCAGCAGCTTGGGAGTCGGCGTTGACTATGGCTACACCTTC
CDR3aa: CASSLGVGVDYGYTF

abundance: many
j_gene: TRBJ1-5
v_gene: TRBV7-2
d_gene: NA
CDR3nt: TGTGCCAGCAGCTTGGAAAGGGGGCAGCCCCAGCATTTT
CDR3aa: CASSLERGQPQHF

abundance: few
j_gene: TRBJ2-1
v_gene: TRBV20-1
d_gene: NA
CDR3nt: TGCAGTGCTAGAGCTAGTGTGGGGGTGGGAATTTACAATGAGCAGTTCTTC
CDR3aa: CSARASVGVGIYNEQFF

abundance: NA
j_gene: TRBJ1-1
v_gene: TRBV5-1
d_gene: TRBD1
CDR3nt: TGCGCCAGCAGCTTGTATGGACAGGGAGTTCGTAACACTGAAGCTTTCTTT
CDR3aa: CASSLYGQGVRNTEAFF

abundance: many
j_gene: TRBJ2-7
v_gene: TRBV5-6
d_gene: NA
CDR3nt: TGTGCCAGCAGCTTATCAGGGACCACCTACGAGCAGTACTTC
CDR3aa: CASSLSGTTYEQYF

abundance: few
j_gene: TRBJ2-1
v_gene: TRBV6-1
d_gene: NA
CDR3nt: TGTGCCAGCAGTGAAAGTTACGATGAGCAGTTCTTC
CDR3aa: CASSESYDEQFF

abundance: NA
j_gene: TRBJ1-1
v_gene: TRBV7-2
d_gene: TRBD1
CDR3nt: TGTGCCAGCTCAGGGACAGGTCAAACTTATCCGGCTTTCTTT
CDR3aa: CASSGTGQTYPAFF

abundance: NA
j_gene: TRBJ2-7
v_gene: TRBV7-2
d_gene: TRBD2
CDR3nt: TGTGCCAGCAGCCCTAGGACTAGCGCTTCCTACGAGCAGTACTTC
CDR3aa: CASSPRTSASYEQYF